The source of this TCR beta chain is a study of blood T cells in healthy people across ages. This clonotype was found a few times. Between the trimmed V and J ends, which lost 6 bases and 0 bases, there was a span of 12 bases. The CDR3 sequence is 15 residues long. Primers used in a second PCR of roughly 7 to 12 cycles were a sample-barcoded 5' primer and a J-beta primer mix. One entry per CDR3 protein, called by TCRdb with MiXCR from the 5' RACE reads. The sample yields some 560,000 distinct CDR3 sequences, over 25% seen once. These data were likewise used in another study, on T cells of mothers and their children.

The chain joins TRBV12-3 or TRBV12-4 to TRBJ1-3; D unresolved. This TCR derives from a boy aged 2 to 10 in good health. Sequenced: blood. CDR3 DNA: TGTGCCAGCAGCCCCGCGGTAGTCTCTGGAAACACCATATATTTT. This translates into CASSPAVVSGNTIYF.